This TCR beta chain is drawn from a study of tumor and adjacent non-tumor tissue in lung cancer. Study summary: There were some 12 adenocarcinoma, a couple of squamous cell carcinoma and 1 small cell lung cancer cases. Points from the study as a whole: Compared with tumor, normal lung showed significantly lower TCR diversity.

The CDR3 contains 15 residues. The template was RNA from unsorted bulk tissue. Only one count was recorded for this clonotype. Its antigen is not known. One end of the junction fails to match germline, which may point to a read error. A modified ARM-PCR protocol with three rounds of nested PCR amplified TCRbeta. TCRdb ran MiXCR on the multiplex PCR reads and lists one entry per CDR3 protein. The data contain 75,000 to 95,000 distinct CDR3 sequences, just under 75% of them singletons. V and J are TRBV12-3 or TRBV12-4 and TRBJ2-1, with 13 nucleotides matching TRBD2. The sample taken for sequencing was lung tumor tissue. The TCR was taken from a woman between 40 and 55 years old with non-small cell lung cancer. The CDR3 loop is CASTPTSGRAREQFF. The DNA for the CDR3 is TGTGCTAGCACCCCTACTAGCGGGAGGGCCAGGGAGCAGTTCTTC.